The 10 T cell receptor beta chains given below trace back to one sample, sequenced in a study of blood T cell repertoires in COVID-19. The data were produced by immunoSEQ multiplex PCR, yet TCRdb's version contains in-frame clones alone and is incomplete. The sample has about 170,000 clones, 86% seen once; the top ten hold roughly 11%. The source material was peripheral blood. These receptor sequences come from a woman aged 55 to 70 with COVID-19, enrolled during active disease.

This chain connects TRBV19 to TRBJ1-2, with D possibly being TRBD1 (6 bases). The germline V gene has CDR1 LNHDA and CDR2 SQIVND (reference sequence). CDR3 length: 14 amino acids. V lost 1 base and J lost 4, with 10 bases in between. CDR3 bases: TGTGCCAGTAGTATAGCGCCGGACAGCTATGGCTACACCTTC. This encodes CASSIAPDSYGYTF.

The rearrangement links TRBV10-3 to TRBJ1-2; D is perhaps TRBD1 (6 bases). CDR3 length equals 14 residues. The V end lost 0 bases, the J end lost 6 bases, and 11 bases lay between the germline ends. Germline CDR1 reads ENHRY; CDR2 reads SYGVKD. The CDR3 reads CAISESRAGDGYTF. CDR3 nucleotides: TGTGCCATCAGTGAGTCGAGAGCAGGGGATGGCTACACCTTC.

V usage is TRBV7-2 and J usage is TRBJ1-2; TRBD1 matches 8 bases. The CDR3 has 16 amino acids. V shed 0 bases and J 4 bases; nucleotides not matched to a gene: 7. Germline CDR1 SGHTA, CDR2 FQGNSA. The CDR3 is CASSLAGTGVLYGYTF. The CDR3 DNA follows: TGTGCCAGCAGCTTAGCGGGGACAGGAGTCCTCTATGGCTACACCTTC.

This clone came up once. The chain carries TRBV18 and TRBJ2-3, with 11 bases matching TRBD2. CDR1 KGHSH and CDR2 LQKENI come from the germline V gene. The CDR3 is made up of 18 amino acids. After removal of 6 bases from V and 5 bases from J, the junction contained 16 bases not matched to a gene. Written as DNA, the CDR3 is TGTGCCAGCTCCACCGTACGGTCGGCTAGCGGGAGGTTAGATACGCAGTATTTT. Translation: CASSTVRSASGRLDTQYF. Full variable domain (missing parts from reference TRBV18 and TRBJ2-3): NAGVMQNPRHLVRRRGQEARLRCSPMKGHSHVYWYRQLPEEGLKFMVYLQKENIIDESGMPKERFSAEFPKEGPSILRIQQVVRGDSAAYFCASSTVRSASGRLDTQYFGPGTRLTVL.

The CDR3 DNA follows: TGTGCCAGCAGCTTACAAGCGGGGGGGGCCTCCTCCCACTCCTACGAGCAGTACTTC. Amino acids: CASSLQAGGASSHSYEQYF. The rearrangement joins TRBV7-2 to TRBJ2-7; TRBD2 agrees at 10 bases. The germline gives CDR1 SGHTA, CDR2 FQGNSA. CDR3 size: 19 residues. J was trimmed by 0 bases and V by 2 bases; bases with no gene match: 13.

The chain uses TRBV11-3 and TRBJ2-7, with a weak D call TRBD2 (6 bases). The germline V gene encodes CDR1 SGHNT and CDR2 YENEEA. Trimming took off 1 base at V and 2 bases at J, with 9 bases between the two ends. This CDR3 spans 14 amino acids. This CDR3 reads CASSLGGRTYEQYF. The DNA for the CDR3 is TGTGCCAGCAGCTTAGGGGGGAGGACCTACGAGCAGTACTTC.

The chain couples TRBV6-6 to TRBJ1-2; perhaps TRBD1 as D (5 bases). Per germline, CDR1 MNHNY and CDR2 SVGAGI (reference sequence). The CDR3 contains 14 residues. V lost 0 bases and J lost 6, with 11 bases in between. The CDR3 here is CASSYSAGHDGYTF. As DNA, the CDR3 is TGTGCCAGCAGTTACTCGGCAGGGCATGATGGCTACACCTTC.

The CDR3 is CASSLVSVLFYTEAFF. CDR3 in DNA: TGTGCCAGCAGCTTAGTGTCCGTCCTATTCTACACTGAAGCTTTCTTT. The chain links TRBV11-3 to TRBJ1-1; unclear D gene. Trimming shortened V by 1 base and J by 3 bases, and 15 bases separated the two germline ends. The CDR3 is 16 residues long. Germline-derived CDR1 and CDR2 are SGHNT and YENEEA.

This clone was found a few times. This chain links TRBV6-2 or TRBV6-3 with TRBJ2-2; 12 bases map to TRBD2. The germline CDR1 and CDR2 sequences are MNHEY and SVGEGT. CDR3 length: 16 residues. With 2 bases clipped from V and 4 bases from J, the junction kept 2 bases outside the gene matches. CDR3: CASSYGLAGLTGELFF. The CDR3 coding sequence is TGTGCCAGCAGTTACGGACTAGCGGGACTCACCGGGGAGCTGTTTTTT.

The chain couples TRBV4-2 to TRBJ2-3; TRBD2 is a possible D gene (6 bases). The V end was cut by 4 bases, the J end by 6 bases, with 23 bases between. Germline values: CDR1 LGHNA, CDR2 YNFKEQ. The CDR3 spans 17 residues. In nucleotides, the CDR3 is TGTGCCAGCAGCCGTACCTTCCGCGGAGGGCCGGGGGATACGCAGTATTTT. This gives the protein CASSRTFRGGPGDTQYF.